This T cell receptor beta chain originates from a study of T cell responses to AZD1222 COVID-19 vaccine. Study-level information: Pooled together were second doses at about 4 or about 12 weeks.

General study points: Most donors were white British, females outnumbered males, and clonal diversity was possibly underestimated.

V shed 1 base and J shed 11 bases, with 9 bases lying between them. This CDR3 contains 11 residues. Germline V gene lookup returns CDR1 LGHDT and CDR2 YNNKEL (reference sequence). TCRdb's table, derived via immunoSEQ multiplex PCR, lists solely in-frame clones and lacks some. Here the sample spans roughly 100,000 clones, roughly 88% being singletons. With regard to this clone: Its antigen remains unknown.

The rearrangement links TRBV3-1 (or the pseudogene TRBV3-2) to TRBJ2-7; D remains unclear. This TCR derives from an adult in good health. This material consisted of peripheral blood, taken on day 0 of AZD1222 vaccination. Here the CDR3 reads CASSQGGWKYF. DNA for the CDR3: TGTGCCAGCAGCCAAGGTGGGTGGAAGTACTTC.